The subject of this entry is one T cell receptor (beta chain). Its target is not known. The assay was immunoSEQ multiplex PCR, and TCRdb's table has in-frame clones only and misses some. The data hold about 97,000 clones, with approximately 86% observed a single time. This record comes from a study of T cell responses to AZD1222 COVID-19 vaccine. About the research overall: Second-dose schedules of about 4 or about 12 weeks were combined. General study points: Vaccine-associated CD4 TCRs spanned spike, dominant at 160-218 and 743-854.

V trimming: 0 bases; J trimming: 5 bases; junction bases outside the gene matches: 8. The CDR3 runs 16 residues. Germline-derived CDR1 and CDR2 are MNHEY and SVGEGT. The clonotype was recovered from an adult in good health. The specimen was peripheral blood, collected on day 0 of AZD1222 vaccination. The chain couples TRBV6-2 or TRBV6-3 to TRBJ2-7; TRBD1 matches 9 bases. CDR3 in DNA: TGTGCCAGCAGTTACTCGCTGGGACAGGGAACCGACGAGCAGTACTTC. Translated, it gives CASSYSLGQGTDEQYF.